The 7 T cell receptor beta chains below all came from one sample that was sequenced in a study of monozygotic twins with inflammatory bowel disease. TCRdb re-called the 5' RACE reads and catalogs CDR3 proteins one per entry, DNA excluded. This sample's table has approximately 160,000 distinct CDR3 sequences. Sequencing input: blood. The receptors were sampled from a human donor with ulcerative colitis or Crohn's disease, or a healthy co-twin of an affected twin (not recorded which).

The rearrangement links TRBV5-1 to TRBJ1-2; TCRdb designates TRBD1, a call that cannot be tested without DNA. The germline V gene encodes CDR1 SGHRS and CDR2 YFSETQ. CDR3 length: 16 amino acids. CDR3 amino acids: CASSLDRGPSTYGYTF.

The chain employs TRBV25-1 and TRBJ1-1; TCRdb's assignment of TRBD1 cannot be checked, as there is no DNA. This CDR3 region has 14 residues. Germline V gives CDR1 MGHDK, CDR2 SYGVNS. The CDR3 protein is CASSEFPGDTEAFF.

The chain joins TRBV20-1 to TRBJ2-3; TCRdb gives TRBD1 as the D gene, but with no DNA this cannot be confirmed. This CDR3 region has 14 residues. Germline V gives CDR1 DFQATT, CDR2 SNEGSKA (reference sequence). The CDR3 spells CSARVGGPGDTQYF.

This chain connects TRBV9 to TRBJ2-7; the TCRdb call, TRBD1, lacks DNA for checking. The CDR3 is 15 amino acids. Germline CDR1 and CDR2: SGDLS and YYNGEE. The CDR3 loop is CASSVEGQGLNEQYF.

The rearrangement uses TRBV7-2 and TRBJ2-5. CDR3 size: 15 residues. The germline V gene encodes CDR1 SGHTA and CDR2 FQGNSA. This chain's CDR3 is CASSLLSGVQETQYF.

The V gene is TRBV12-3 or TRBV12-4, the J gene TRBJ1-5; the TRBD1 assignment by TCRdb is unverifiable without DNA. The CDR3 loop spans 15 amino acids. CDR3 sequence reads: CASGQGTSLDQPQHF.

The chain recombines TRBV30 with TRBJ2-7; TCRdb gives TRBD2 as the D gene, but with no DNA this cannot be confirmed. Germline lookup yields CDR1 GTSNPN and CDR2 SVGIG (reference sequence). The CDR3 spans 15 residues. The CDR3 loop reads CAWSVSGRASYEQYF.